This T cell receptor beta chain was sequenced during a study of T-cell reconstitution after alpha-beta-depleted transplantation in children. A TCRbeta library incorporating unique molecular identifiers was prepared. TCRdb itself ran the PCR reads through MiXCR, one entry per CDR3 protein. The sample contains approximately 1,000,000 distinct CDR3 sequences, less than 30% of which appear only once. The CDR3 sequence is 16 residues long. Unmatched junction bases numbered 7, after V lost 5 bases and J lost 1 base. Germline V gene data show CDR1 as SGHTA and CDR2 as FQGNSA. This clonotype was detected only a few times. Its target is unknown. The study, taken as a whole, reports: A year post-transplant, T-cell counts and diversity derived mostly from newly produced T cells. From surviving recipient T cells and thymic progenitors came the high day-60 TCRbeta diversity observed in some patients. Expanded clones from the graft, numbering several hundred, reportedly supplied alpha-beta T cells about two months after transplant.

The rearrangement links TRBV7-2 to TRBJ2-4, with 8 bases that match TRBD2. The origin of this receptor is a boy under two years old who had a stem cell transplant for SCID, so the T cells may come from the graft donor. Specimen: PBMCs, mostly from graft donor cells, collected 360 days after TCRalphabeta/CD19-depleted stem cell transplant. CDR3 protein: CASSPGGLWAKNIQYF. The CDR3 bases are TGTGCCAGCAGCCCGGGGGGGCTTTGGGCCAAAAACATTCAGTACTTC.